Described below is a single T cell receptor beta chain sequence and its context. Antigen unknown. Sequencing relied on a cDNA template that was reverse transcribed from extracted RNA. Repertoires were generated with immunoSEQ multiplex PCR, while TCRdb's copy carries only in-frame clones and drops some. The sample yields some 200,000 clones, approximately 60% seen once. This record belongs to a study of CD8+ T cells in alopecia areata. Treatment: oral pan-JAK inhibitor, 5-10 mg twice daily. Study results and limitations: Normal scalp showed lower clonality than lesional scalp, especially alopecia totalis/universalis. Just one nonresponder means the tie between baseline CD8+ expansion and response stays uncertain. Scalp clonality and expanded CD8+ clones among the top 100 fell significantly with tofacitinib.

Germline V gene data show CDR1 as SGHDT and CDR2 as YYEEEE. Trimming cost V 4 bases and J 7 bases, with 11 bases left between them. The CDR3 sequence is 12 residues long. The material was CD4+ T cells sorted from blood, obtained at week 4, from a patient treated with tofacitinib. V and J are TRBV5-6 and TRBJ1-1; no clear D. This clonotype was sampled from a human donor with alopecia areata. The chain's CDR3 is CASSRFPDEAFF. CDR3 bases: TGTGCCAGCAGCCGGTTTCCGGATGAAGCTTTCTTT.